Listed below are T cell receptor beta chains from one sample, sequenced in a study of CD4 T cells in relation to SARS-CoV-2 and coronaviruses. For these receptors, no antigen is known. Libraries were prepared by immunoSEQ multiplex PCR; TCRdb keeps only in-frame clonotypes and omits some of them. The table lists about 41,000 clones, 84% of them singletons. The sample consisted of naive CD4+ T cells from PBMCs, cultured in vitro. These receptors were collected from an adult with COVID-19. Each CDR3 is given with its conserved first and last residue. Each record gives: D gene, V gene, clone size, J gene, CDR3 DNA, CDR3 protein. D genes are given only for firm matches. Clone size is shown for a subset of rows, as once, few, many or a class of expanded clone.

TRBD2	TRBV11-3	-	TRBJ2-1	TGTGCCAGCAGCCGTAGCGGGAGAGACTACAATGAGCAGTTCTTC	CASSRSGRDYNEQFF
TRBD2	TRBV24-1	-	TRBJ2-5	TGTGCCACCAGTGAGCCGAAGGGACTAGCGGGAGCAGAGACCCAGTACTTC	CATSEPKGLAGAETQYF
-	TRBV6-5	-	TRBJ2-3	TGTGCCAGCAAATTACTACAGGGCCTGCAGGATACGCAGTATTTT	CASKLLQGLQDTQYF
-	TRBV25-1	once	TRBJ1-6	TGTGCCAGCGGATCCTATAATTCACCCCTCCACTTT	CASGSYNSPLHF
-	TRBV20-1	-	TRBJ2-7	TGCAGTGCTAGTCTCCTATCCGGGCCCTACGAGCAGTACTTC	CSASLLSGPYEQYF
-	TRBV28	-	TRBJ1-1	TGTGCCAGCAGTTACCTCAGGCGGTGGGTGAACACTGAAGCTTTCTTT	CASSYLRRWVNTEAFF
-	TRBV25-1	few	TRBJ1-2	TGTGCCAGCAGTGGGTTCTCAGGCTATGGCTACACCTTC	CASSGFSGYGYTF
-	TRBV27	-	TRBJ1-1	TGTGCCAGCACAACCACGAACACTGAAGCTTTCTTT	CASTTTNTEAFF
-	TRBV7-9	few	TRBJ1-2	TGTGCCAGCAGCTTACCGGGGGCCGGCTATGGCTACACCTTC	CASSLPGAGYGYTF
-	TRBV9	-	TRBJ2-7	TGTGCCAGCAGCGTAGCTGCCTCCTCCTACGAGCAGTACTTC	CASSVAASSYEQYF
-	TRBV18	-	TRBJ2-7	TGTGCCAGCGCACCGGGACCGACGACCGGCTACGAGCAGTACTTC	CASAPGPTTGYEQYF
-	TRBV9	-	TRBJ2-7	TGTGCCAGCGCGGTGGGTCCGGGGGTCTCCTACGAGCAGTACTTC	CASAVGPGVSYEQYF
-	TRBV3-1/TRBV3-2	-	TRBJ1-2	TGTGCCAGCAGCCCGACCGGACAGAGCGCCAGTAGCTACACCTTC	CASSPTGQSASSYTF
TRBD1	TRBV18	-	TRBJ2-5	TGTGCCAGCTCACAAGGGACAGGGGGCAGGGAGACCCAGTACTTC	CASSQGTGGRETQYF
-	TRBV7-6	-	TRBJ2-5	TGTGCCAGCAGCTTAGATAGACTAGTAGGAGAGACCCAGTACTTC	CASSLDRLVGETQYF
-	TRBV27	-	TRBJ2-1	TGTGCCAGCAAGTTTGACAGGAGTTCCTACAATGAGCAGTTCTTC	CASKFDRSSYNEQFF
TRBD2	TRBV7-2	once	TRBJ2-1	TGTGCCAGCAGCCCCTCCGGGACTAGATGGGTAAATGAGCAGTTCTTC	CASSPSGTRWVNEQFF
-	TRBV24-1	-	TRBJ2-7	TGTGCCACCAGTGATTTTGGCGACCCCGGCGGAGAGCAGTACTTC	CATSDFGDPGGEQYF
-	TRBV3-1/TRBV3-2	-	TRBJ2-1	TGTGCCAGCAGCCAAAGAGGGGCGGTCTGGACAAATGAGCAGTTCTTC	CASSQRGAVWTNEQFF
TRBD2	TRBV5-5	few	TRBJ2-7	TGTGCCAGCAGCTTTGGTTGGACTAGCGACTACGAGCAGTACTTC	CASSFGWTSDYEQYF
TRBD1	TRBV7-2	few	TRBJ1-1	TGTGCCAGCAGCCTCCGGGACAGGGTCGTGAACACTGAAGCTTTCTTT	CASSLRDRVVNTEAFF
-	TRBV24-1	few	TRBJ2-3	TGTGCCACCAGTGAGTCCGGGACAAGAAGCACAGATACGCAGTATTTT	CATSESGTRSTDTQYF
-	TRBV3-1/TRBV3-2	-	TRBJ1-4	TGTGCCAGCAGCCATCATTTGTCAGGGAGGCGTGAAAAACTGTTTTTT	CASSHHLSGRREKLFF
-	TRBV5-4	-	TRBJ2-1	TGTGCCAGCAGTCGCAGCGGAAGCTCCTACAATGAGCAGTTCTTC	CASSRSGSSYNEQFF
TRBD2	TRBV5-6	-	TRBJ2-5	TGTGCCAGCAGCCGAGCGGGAGGGGGCGAGACCCAGTACTTC	CASSRAGGGETQYF
-	TRBV28	-	TRBJ1-3	TGTGCCAGCAGTCCACCCGGCAGCAGCTCTGGAAACACCATATATTTT	CASSPPGSSSGNTIYF
TRBD1	TRBV28	-	TRBJ2-4	TGTGCCAGCAGTTTACAGGGGGCGGCGGTAAGGGACATTCAGTACTTC	CASSLQGAAVRDIQYF
-	TRBV7-3	-	TRBJ2-7	TGTGCCAGCAGCCCAGGAAGAGGGACCCCCTACGAGCAGTACTTC	CASSPGRGTPYEQYF
TRBD2	TRBV4-1	-	TRBJ2-7	TGCGCCAGCAGCCAAGGGGGGCTAGCGGGCTTCGGCTACGAGCAGTACTTC	CASSQGGLAGFGYEQYF
-	TRBV7-9	-	TRBJ2-3	TGTGCCAGCAGCTTAGATCGGGGTAGCACAGATACGCAGTATTTT	CASSLDRGSTDTQYF
-	TRBV7-8	-	TRBJ1-4	TGTGCCAGCAGCATGCGACGGGTTAATGAAAAACTGTTTTTT	CASSMRRVNEKLFF
-	TRBV27	few	TRBJ1-4	TGTGCCAGCAGTTTAAGAGCAACTAATGAAAAACTGTTTTTT	CASSLRATNEKLFF
TRBD1	TRBV7-2	-	TRBJ1-2	TGTGCCAGCAGCTTCAGGACAGGGGAGAATGGCTACACCTTC	CASSFRTGENGYTF
-	TRBV5-4	-	TRBJ2-7	TGTGCCAGCACCCTTCGGGGGAAATCTTGGGAGCAGTACTTC	CASTLRGKSWEQYF
-	TRBV7-8	-	TRBJ1-5	TGTGCCAGCAGCTTAGAAGGTTCTGGTTACGGCAATCAGCCCCAGCATTTT	CASSLEGSGYGNQPQHF
-	TRBV18	-	TRBJ2-2	TGTGCCAGCTCACCAGTGACAGAGAACACCGGGGAGCTGTTTTTT	CASSPVTENTGELFF
TRBD1	TRBV18	-	TRBJ1-2	TGTGCCAGCTCACCGTTGACAGGGGATAACTATGGCTACACCTTC	CASSPLTGDNYGYTF